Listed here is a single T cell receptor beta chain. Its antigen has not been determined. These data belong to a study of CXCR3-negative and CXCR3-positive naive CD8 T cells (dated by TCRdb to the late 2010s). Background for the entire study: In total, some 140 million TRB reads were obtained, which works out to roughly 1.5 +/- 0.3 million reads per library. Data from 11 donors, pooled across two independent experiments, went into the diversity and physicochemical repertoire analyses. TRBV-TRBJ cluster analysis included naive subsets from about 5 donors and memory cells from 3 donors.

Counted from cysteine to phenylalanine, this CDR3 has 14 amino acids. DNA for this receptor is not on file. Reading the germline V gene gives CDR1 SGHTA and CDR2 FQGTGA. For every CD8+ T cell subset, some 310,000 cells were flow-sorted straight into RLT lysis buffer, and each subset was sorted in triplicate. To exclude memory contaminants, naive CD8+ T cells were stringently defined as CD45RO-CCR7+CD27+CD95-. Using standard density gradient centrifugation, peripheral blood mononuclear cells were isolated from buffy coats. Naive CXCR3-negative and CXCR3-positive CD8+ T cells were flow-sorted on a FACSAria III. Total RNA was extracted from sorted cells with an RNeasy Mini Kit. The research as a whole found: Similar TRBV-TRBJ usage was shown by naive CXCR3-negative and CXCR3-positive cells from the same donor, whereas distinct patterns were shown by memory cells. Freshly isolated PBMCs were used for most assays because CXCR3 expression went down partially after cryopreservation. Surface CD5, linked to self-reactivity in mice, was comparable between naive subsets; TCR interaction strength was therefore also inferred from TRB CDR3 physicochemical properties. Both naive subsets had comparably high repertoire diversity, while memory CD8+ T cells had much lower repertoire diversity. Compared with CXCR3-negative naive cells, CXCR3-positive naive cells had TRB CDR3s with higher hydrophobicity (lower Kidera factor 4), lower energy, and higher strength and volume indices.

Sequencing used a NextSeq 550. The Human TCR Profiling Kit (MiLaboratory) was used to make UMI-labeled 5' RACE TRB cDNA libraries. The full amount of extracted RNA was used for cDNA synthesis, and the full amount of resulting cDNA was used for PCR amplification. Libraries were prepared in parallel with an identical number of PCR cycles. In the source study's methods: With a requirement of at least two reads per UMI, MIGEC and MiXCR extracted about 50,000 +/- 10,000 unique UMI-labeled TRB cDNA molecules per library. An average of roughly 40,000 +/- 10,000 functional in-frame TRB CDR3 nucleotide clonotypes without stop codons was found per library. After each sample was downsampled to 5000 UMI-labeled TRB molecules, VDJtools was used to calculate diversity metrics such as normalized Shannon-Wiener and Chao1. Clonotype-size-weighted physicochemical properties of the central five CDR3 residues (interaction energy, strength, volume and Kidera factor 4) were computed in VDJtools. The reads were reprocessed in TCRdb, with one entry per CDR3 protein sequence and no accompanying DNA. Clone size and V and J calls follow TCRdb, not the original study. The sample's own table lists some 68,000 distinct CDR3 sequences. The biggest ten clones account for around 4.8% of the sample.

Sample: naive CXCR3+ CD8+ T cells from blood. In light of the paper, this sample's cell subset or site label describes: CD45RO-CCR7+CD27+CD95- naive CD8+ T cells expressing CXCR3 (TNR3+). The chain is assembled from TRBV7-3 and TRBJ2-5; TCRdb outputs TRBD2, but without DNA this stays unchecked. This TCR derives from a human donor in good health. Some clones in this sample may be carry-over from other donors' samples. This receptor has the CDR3 CASSSSGGGETQYF.